This TCR beta chain was sequenced in a study of blood T cell repertoires in COVID-19. About the study: Samples representing acute and convalescent COVID-19 were sourced from the United States, Italy and Spain.

Original analysis: Reference gene primer amplification yielded estimated nucleated cell counts. Here immunoSEQ multiplex PCR was the method, and the copy in TCRdb shows in-frame clones only, minus some. Clone size and the V and J calls come from that table; the DNA yielded D and trimming. The table has a few hundred thousand clones, roughly 86% seen once. This clone came up a few times. The sequence was collected from a woman aged 18-35 years who had recovered from COVID-19. Sequencing was performed on PBMCs or T cells enriched from blood (not recorded which).

The CDR3, as DNA: TGTGCCAGCTCACCAAGTGAGGGCTACGAGCAGTACTTC. Residues: CASSPSEGYEQYF. The gene calls are TRBV18 and TRBJ2-7, with D possibly TRBD2 on 5 matching bases. Germline loops: CDR1 KGHSH, CDR2 LQKENI. Trimming shortened V by 2 bases and J by 3 bases, and 8 bases separated the two germline ends. This CDR3 region has 13 residues.